The TCR beta chain under discussion was sequenced for a study of Ad26.COV2.S vaccination and SARS-CoV-2 variants. As for treatment: about 20 received Ad26.COV2.S at low or high dose, single or two shots; about 5 received placebo; per-sample allocation not given. The samples date from day 63 after the first vaccine or placebo injection. Trimming took off 5 bases at V and 3 bases at J, with 8 bases between the two ends. The CDR3 is made up of 13 amino acids. Germline loops: CDR1 LGHDT, CDR2 YNNKEL (reference sequence). Profiling relied on immunoSEQ multiplex PCR, and the TCRdb table lists in-frame clones only, not all of them. The sample records over 400,000 clones, about 91% being singletons.

The receptor's source is a person aged 18 to 65 who received the Ad26.COV2.S COVID-19 vaccine or a placebo. The V and J genes are TRBV3-1 (or the pseudogene TRBV3-2) and TRBJ1-3; no firm D call. The sample consisted of peripheral blood, taken in a trial of Ad26.COV2.S vaccine versus placebo. The CDR3 sequence: CASSSQLGNTIYF. The DNA for the CDR3 is TGTGCCAGCAGCTCTCAGCTTGGAAACACCATATATTTT.